One and the same sample provided the 10 T cell receptor beta chains below, sequenced in a study of CD8+ T cells in alopecia areata. Reverse transcription of extracted RNA yielded cDNA, which provided the sequencing template. Sequencing was performed with immunoSEQ multiplex PCR; in TCRdb, only in-frame clones are kept and a portion is missing. The table has 150,000 to 200,000 clones, just under 60% seen once; the top ten hold about 15%. Sequenced material: CD4+ T cells sorted from blood, taken at week 0. The receptors stem from a human donor with alopecia areata.

This clone came up a few times. V usage is TRBV19 and J usage is TRBJ1-2; the D is unclear. The length of the CDR3 is 12 residues. V lost 7 bases, J lost 4 bases, and 10 bases lay in between. CDR1 and CDR2 (germline): LNHDA, SQIVND (reference sequence). CDR3: CASTGESYGYTF. For the CDR3, the DNA is TGTGCCAGTACTGGGGAATCCTATGGCTACACCTTC.

This clone was observed a handful of times. The rearrangement uses TRBV19 and TRBJ1-1, with TRBD1 matching 9 bases. This CDR3 is built from 17 residues. The germline gives CDR1 LNHDA, CDR2 SQIVND (reference sequence). After removal of 4 bases from V and 5 bases from J, the junction contained 14 bases not matched to a gene. CDR3 DNA: TGTGCCAGTAGTACGTCCCGGGACAGGGTTGTACGGACTGAAGCTTTCTTT. Protein product: CASSTSRDRVVRTEAFF.

This clone was seen only a few times. The chain carries TRBV10-3 and TRBJ2-7; TRBD1 might be the D (7 bases). Trimming took 6 bases from V and 6 from J, leaving 15 bases between them. The CDR3 is 13 amino acids. Germline CDR1 reads ENHRY; CDR2 reads SYGVKD. The CDR3, as DNA: TGTGCCATCAGAGCGACAGGGAGGTTCGAGCAGTACTTC. Translating it yields CAIRATGRFEQYF.

This clone occurred a few times. The rearrangement uses TRBV6-5 and TRBJ2-6, with D unclear. The CDR3 is 15 residues long. Looked up from germline, CDR1 is MNHEY and CDR2 is SVGAGI. V gave up 6 bases and J gave up 0 bases, with 9 bases separating them. The CDR3 protein is CASSLDHSGANVLTF. DNA of the CDR3: TGTGCCAGCAGCCTCGATCACTCTGGGGCCAACGTCCTGACTTTC.

The chain recombines TRBV20-1 with TRBJ2-3; no clear D. The CDR3 extends over 11 amino acids. CDR1 is DFQATT and CDR2 is SNEGSKA in the germline V gene (reference sequence). As DNA, the CDR3 is TGCAGCGTCGAATGGGGTGATACGCAGTATTTT. Its translation: CSVEWGDTQYF.

V and J are TRBV5-1 and TRBJ2-3; D gene unclear. CDR1 is SGHRS, CDR2 YFSETQ, per germline. Trimming stripped 4 bases from V and 0 bases from J, with 6 bases between. The CDR3 contains 13 residues. The CDR3 DNA is TGCGCCAGCAGCGAGCATAGCACAGATACGCAGTATTTT. Translated, it gives CASSEHSTDTQYF.

The genes are TRBV27 and TRBJ2-7; D not certain. The CDR3 loop spans 13 amino acids. Per the germline V gene, CDR1 is MNHEY and CDR2 is SMNVEV (reference sequence). Trimming shortened V by 2 bases and J by 4 bases, and 9 bases separated the two germline ends. CDR3 nucleotide sequence: TGTGCCAGCAGTTTAACGTACAATTACGAGCAGTACTTC. Translating gives CASSLTYNYEQYF.

This clone was found once. In DNA form, the CDR3 reads TGCGCCAGCAGCCCAACAGGGTGGGAGCAGTACTTC. It translates to CASSPTGWEQYF. This rearrangement joins TRBV4-1 to TRBJ2-7; a weak D match, TRBD1 (6 bases). With 4 bases removed from V and 7 bases from J, the gap between germline ends came to 11 bases. Germline V gene data show CDR1 as MGHRA and CDR2 as YSYEKL. The length of the CDR3 is 12 residues.

This clone has more than one count but fewer than ten. The chain combines TRBV29-1 with TRBJ2-3; 7 nucleotides align to TRBD2. Germline V CDR1 and CDR2: SQVTM, ANQGSEA. The CDR3 sequence is 14 residues long. Germline trimming cut 3 bases from V and 11 bases from J; bases unmatched to any gene: 14. The CDR3 protein is CSVDHKTSTEGQYF. CDR3 DNA sequence: TGCAGCGTTGACCATAAGACTAGCACAGAGGGGCAGTATTTT.

On this clone itself: The junction does not match germline at one end; this may be a read error. The V and J genes are TRBV18 and TRBJ2-5; tentatively, D is TRBD1 (6 bases). In germline, CDR1 is KGHSH, CDR2 LQKENI. This CDR3 is built from 14 residues. CDR3 nucleotides: TGTGCCAGCTCACTCAGACAGGACCAAGTGACCCAGTACTTC. Its translation is CASSLRQDQVTQYF.